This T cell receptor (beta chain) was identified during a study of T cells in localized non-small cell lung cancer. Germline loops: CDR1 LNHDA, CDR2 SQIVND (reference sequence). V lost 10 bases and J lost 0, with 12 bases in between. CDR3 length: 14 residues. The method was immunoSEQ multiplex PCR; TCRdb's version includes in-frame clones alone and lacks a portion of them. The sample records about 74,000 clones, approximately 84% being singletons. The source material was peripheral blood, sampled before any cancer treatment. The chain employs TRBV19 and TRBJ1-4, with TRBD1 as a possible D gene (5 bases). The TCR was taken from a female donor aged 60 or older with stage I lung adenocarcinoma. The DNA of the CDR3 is TGTGCCACCAAAGAACAGGCAACTAATGAAAAACTGTTTTTT. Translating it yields CATKEQATNEKLFF.